Listed below are T cell receptor beta chains from one sample, sequenced in a study of blood T cells in healthy people across ages. TCRdb called the 5' RACE reads again in MiXCR, with one record for every CDR3 protein. The table lists more than 1 million distinct CDR3 sequences, 45% of them singletons. Sequenced: blood. These receptors originate from a woman aged 55-70 years in good health. The conserved cysteine and the conserved F or W are not part of the CDR3 here. Fields, in order: V gene, CDR3 protein.

v_call: TRBV2; cdr3_aa: ASTAVGFSTDTQY
v_call: TRBV6-1; cdr3_aa: ASSEFGQGRSTDTQY
v_call: TRBV7-6; cdr3_aa: ASSLAWGSGANVLT
v_call: TRBV15; cdr3_aa: ATSGTGTSGRASSYEQY
v_call: TRBV3-1; cdr3_aa: ASSQVEGKTQY
v_call: TRBV4-2; cdr3_aa: ASSLLPEGRNIQY
v_call: TRBV20-1; cdr3_aa: SANTRVTGTDTQY
v_call: TRBV10-3; cdr3_aa: AISVRNEQF
v_call: TRBV10-3; cdr3_aa: ANSRDSAYEQY
v_call: TRBV15; cdr3_aa: ATSRARKDTQY
v_call: TRBV9; cdr3_aa: ASSVALWENEQF
v_call: TRBV20-1; cdr3_aa: SATEWGRTTEAF
v_call: TRBV7-2; cdr3_aa: AGSPRWDSYEQY
v_call: TRBV12-3/TRBV12-4; cdr3_aa: ASSGTTYQETQY
v_call: TRBV7-8; cdr3_aa: ASTHPRGGLASYNEQF
v_call: TRBV6-2/TRBV6-3; cdr3_aa: ASSQTGGGRQPQH
v_call: TRBV24-1; cdr3_aa: ATSDLTSREQF
v_call: TRBV27; cdr3_aa: ASSLSGTSGSREQY
v_call: TRBV7-9; cdr3_aa: ASSLFQNNEQF
v_call: TRBV5-1; cdr3_aa: ASSLKFGTGGLF
v_call: TRBV20-1; cdr3_aa: SALRESFEQY
v_call: TRBV2; cdr3_aa: ASSERSASGANVLT
v_call: TRBV29-1; cdr3_aa: SVPRRGGTGTDTQY
v_call: TRBV12-3/TRBV12-4; cdr3_aa: ASRSPHRGQGANVLT
v_call: TRBV15; cdr3_aa: ATSRDLAKSSYEQY
v_call: TRBV7-2; cdr3_aa: ASSLDKGDNQPQH
v_call: TRBV20-1; cdr3_aa: SALSDSGANVLT
v_call: TRBV24-1; cdr3_aa: ATSDSGADEQY
v_call: TRBV20-1; cdr3_aa: SARVLAGASPYEQY
v_call: TRBV20-1; cdr3_aa: SAKVGETIQETQY
v_call: TRBV18; cdr3_aa: ASSPDTSETQY
v_call: TRBV29-1; cdr3_aa: SAFREGSTDTQY
v_call: TRBV11-2; cdr3_aa: ASNPLGRASYEQY
v_call: TRBV7-2; cdr3_aa: ASSLRLAGGQRNEQY
v_call: TRBV7-2; cdr3_aa: ASSFGAAGVYNEQF
v_call: TRBV5-1; cdr3_aa: ASSRGTTNSGANVLT
v_call: TRBV15; cdr3_aa: ATNAGTSGTDTQY
v_call: TRBV7-9; cdr3_aa: ASSWGTSGSSYNEQF
v_call: TRBV20-1; cdr3_aa: SARKPTGYGTQY
v_call: TRBV27; cdr3_aa: ASSSGTGGVEQY
v_call: TRBV7-9; cdr3_aa: ASSASATNEQF
v_call: TRBV5-1; cdr3_aa: ASTDSSSGANVLT
v_call: TRBV5-1; cdr3_aa: ASSLGLAGNIQY
v_call: TRBV29-1; cdr3_aa: SVHRAANEQF
v_call: TRBV4-1; cdr3_aa: ASSHPRGYYEQY
v_call: TRBV5-1; cdr3_aa: ASSLRTKNQPQH